This entry describes one TCR beta chain. The antigen is undetermined. TCR alpha and TCR beta cDNA libraries carrying sample barcodes and UMIs came from 5'RACE with constant-segment primers. In TCRdb, the 5' RACE reads were re-called with MiXCR into one record per CDR3 protein. The repertoire holds some 270,000 distinct CDR3 sequences, with over 15% as singletons. Germline-derived CDR1 and CDR2 are SGHTA and FQGNSA. The CDR3 totals 14 residues. V was shortened by 5 bases and J by 4 bases, with 14 bases between the two germline ends. The entry originates in a study of T-cell memory formation after mild COVID-19. Study information: Across donors, TCR clusters were largely donor specific.

General observations from the study: Second-wave clones reaching peak frequency on day 37 lacked confirmed SARS-CoV-2 specificity. Clones contracting across day 15 to 85 had a balanced CD4/CD8 profile; later expanding clones leaned CD4+.

The V call is TRBV7-2, the J call TRBJ2-5, with D possibly being TRBD1 (6 bases). The sequence was collected from an adult woman who had mild COVID-19 (a few samples of this study predate the infection). Cell type and time point are not known. The sequencing input was PBMCs or a T cell subset sorted from them (not recorded which). CDR3 loop: CASSQTGHGETQYF. The CDR3 coding sequence is TGTGCCAGCAGCCAGACAGGCCACGGAGAGACCCAGTACTTC. The complete variable domain, with remaining parts taken from reference TRBV7-2 and TRBJ2-5, reads GAGVSQSPSNKVTEKGKDVELRCDPISGHTALYWYRQSLGQGLEFLIYFQGNSAPDKSGLPSDRFSAERTGGSVSTLTIQRTQQEDSAVYLCASSQTGHGETQYFGPGTRLLVL.